This TCR beta chain is drawn from a study of CD8 T cells in ankylosing spondylitis. Study-level findings and limits: Several of the motif variants were reported before in synovial fluid and blood from reactive arthritis. Typical of ankylosing spondylitis blood, it appeared, was a TCR beta motif of several highly homologous variants.

In this sample, this clonotype turned up a few times. Antigen unknown. V lost 5 bases and J lost 6, with 10 bases in between. This CDR3 is 13 amino acids long. For TCR beta, libraries came from quantitative 5'-RACE with molecular barcodes. TCRdb analysed the 5' RACE reads with MiXCR anew, one entry per CDR3 protein. The table records approximately 400,000 distinct CDR3 sequences, roughly 15% of them present only once. Sequencing input: blood, either unsorted or a sorted T cell fraction (not recorded which). The rearrangement joins TRBV12-3 or TRBV12-4 to TRBJ2-2, with D unclear. This sequence was found in a male donor with ankylosing spondylitis. DNA of the CDR3: TGTGCCAGCAGTCCCGCTAGTTCCGGGGAGCTGTTTTTT. This codes for CASSPASSGELFF.